Each of the 16 T cell receptor beta chains below was sequenced from the same sample in a study of control samples from healthy donors and cancer patients. The protocol was immunoSEQ multiplex PCR, while the TCRdb copy is restricted to in-frame clones and leaves out a portion. There are about 94,000 clones in the sample; 86% occur only once, and over 0.95% lies in the top ten. The source material was blood. These receptors were collected from a woman in her forties or fifties in good health.

The table lists this clone with a few counts. The chain carries TRBV7-9 and TRBJ2-5; 9 bases map to TRBD2. The CDR3 has 16 amino acids. Germline V gene lookup returns CDR1 SEHNR and CDR2 FQNEAQ (reference sequence). With V trimmed by 6 bases and J by 3 bases, 11 bases remained unmatched. In DNA form, the CDR3 reads TGTGCCAGCAGTTGGATTGTTAGCGGGGGCAAAGAGACCCAGTACTTC. This gives the protein CASSWIVSGGKETQYF.

The V gene is TRBV10-3, the J gene TRBJ2-7; TRBD1 agrees at 8 bases. The ends lost 6 bases at V and 5 bases at J; junction bases unmatched: 15. Looked up from germline, CDR1 is ENHRY and CDR2 is SYGVKD. The CDR3 length is 16 residues. The CDR3 is CAISSVIGQGRDEQYF. As DNA, the CDR3 is TGTGCCATCAGCTCGGTTATCGGACAGGGAAGGGACGAGCAGTACTTC.

About this clone: A read error may account for a junction end that differs from germline. The V and J genes are TRBV5-1 and TRBJ1-1, with D uncertain. Germline V gene lookup returns CDR1 SGHRS and CDR2 YFSETQ. The CDR3 spans 12 residues. As DNA, the CDR3 is TGCGCCAGCGGCTTGGGAAACACTGAAGCTTTCTTT. It yields the protein CASGLGNTEAFF.

The chain carries TRBV7-9 and TRBJ1-2, with no clear D. Trimming stripped 3 bases from V and 6 bases from J, with 11 bases between. This CDR3 contains 13 residues. Germline V gene data show CDR1 as SEHNR and CDR2 as FQNEAQ (reference sequence). Here the CDR3 DNA reads TGTGCCAGCAGCTTCCGACCCGGGGATGGCTACACCTTC. Translating gives CASSFRPGDGYTF.

This clone was observed a few times. The chain links TRBV15 to TRBJ2-3; 7 bases map to TRBD1. Germline loops: CDR1 LNHNV, CDR2 YYDKDF (reference sequence). The J segment lost 1 base and the V segment lost 4 bases, leaving 8 bases of the junction unmatched. The CDR3 has 16 amino acids. Here the CDR3 reads CATSTGDRDRTDTQYF. Written as DNA, the CDR3 is TGTGCCACCAGCACGGGCGACAGGGATCGCACAGATACGCAGTATTTT.

The chain couples TRBV27 to TRBJ1-6; the match to TRBD1 covers 10 bases. Trimming removed 3 bases from V and 6 bases from J; junction bases left unmatched: 5. From germline, CDR1 is MNHEY and CDR2 SMNVEV (reference sequence). There are 16 residues in the CDR3. The DNA for the CDR3 is TGTGCCAGCAGTTTGTCCGGGACAGGGGTTAATTCACCCCTCCACTTT. Its translation: CASSLSGTGVNSPLHF.

This rearrangement joins TRBV3-1 (or the pseudogene TRBV3-2) to TRBJ2-5; TRBD2 is a possible D gene (7 bases). The CDR3 is 13 residues long. The ends were cut back, 6 bases at V and 5 bases at J, with 13 bases in the middle. CDR1 and CDR2 (germline): LGHDT, YNNKEL (reference sequence). The CDR3 here is CASRLGGAETQYF. CDR3 bases: TGTGCCAGCAGACTGGGGGGGGCGGAGACCCAGTACTTC.

V gene TRBV18 combines with J gene TRBJ2-5; TRBD2 matches 9 bases. The CDR3 is 15 amino acids. Per the germline V gene, CDR1 is KGHSH and CDR2 is LQKENI. The V gene end was trimmed by 5 bases and the J gene end by 5 bases; junction bases not matched to a gene: 9. The DNA of the CDR3 is TGTGCCAGCTCAGCGGCGGGAGGGCCGGGGGAGACCCAGTACTTC. Its protein is CASSAAGGPGETQYF.

V is TRBV6-1 and J is TRBJ1-2; weak D call: TRBD1 (5 bases). Germline CDR1 reads MNHNS; CDR2 reads SASEGT. The CDR3 consists of 15 residues. The V gene lost 0 bases and the J gene lost 1 base, with 9 bases spanning the gap. DNA of the CDR3: TGTGCCAGCAGTGAAGCGGTGGGGGGTAACTATGGCTACACCTTC. Its translation is CASSEAVGGNYGYTF.

V usage is TRBV19 and J usage is TRBJ1-5; 10 nucleotides align to TRBD1. The germline CDR1 and CDR2 sequences are LNHDA and SQIVND (reference sequence). Germline trimming cut 3 bases from V and 6 bases from J; bases unmatched to any gene: 11. This CDR3 region has 17 residues. As DNA, the CDR3 is TGTGCCAGTAGTATCGTCTCGGGACAGGGGTTTATTCAGCCCCAGCATTTT. It translates to CASSIVSGQGFIQPQHF.

The table lists this clone with a count of one. The gene calls are TRBV28 and TRBJ1-1; tentative D call: TRBD1 (6 bases). The CDR3 consists of 14 residues. V was cut by 2 bases and J by 4 bases, with 11 bases left in between. The germline CDR1 and CDR2 sequences are MDHEN and SYDVKM. CDR3 sequence (DNA): TGTGCCAGCAGTTTACCCCAGGGGAGCACTGAAGCTTTCTTT. This gives the protein CASSLPQGSTEAFF.

V is TRBV3-1 (or the pseudogene TRBV3-2) and J is TRBJ2-1; 7 bases fit TRBD1. Looked up from germline, CDR1 is LGHDT and CDR2 is YNNKEL (reference sequence). V was clipped by 2 bases and J by 4 bases; unmatched bases: 8. The CDR3 is made up of 16 amino acids. In nucleotides, the CDR3 is TGTGCCAGCAGCCAACCGTATTCACAGGGGTACAATGAGCAGTTCTTC. It translates to CASSQPYSQGYNEQFF.

The chain joins TRBV4-1 to TRBJ2-4, with a weak D call TRBD1 (5 bases). Trimming left V 1 base short and J 9 bases short, with 7 bases between. CDR1 MGHRA and CDR2 YSYEKL come from the germline V gene. The CDR3 is 12 amino acids. The CDR3 sequence is CASSQGGGIQYF. The CDR3 DNA is TGCGCCAGCAGCCAAGGGGGCGGCATTCAGTACTTC.

The chain uses TRBV2 and TRBJ1-2, with D perhaps TRBD1 (5 bases). V lost 7 bases and J lost 8, with 14 bases in between. CDR3 length equals 12 residues. The V gene's germline CDR1 is SNHLY and CDR2 FYNNEI. The CDR3 bases are TGTGCCAGCATCACGGGGCCGGGGGGCTACACCTTC. Its protein is CASITGPGGYTF.

This chain joins TRBV27 and TRBJ2-1; TRBD2 matches at 8 bases. The CDR3 spans 18 residues. In germline, CDR1 is MNHEY, CDR2 SMNVEV (reference sequence). V dropped 6 bases and J dropped 8; count of bases not matched to a gene: 21. CDR3 coding DNA: TGTGCCAGCAGGACACTAGCGGCATTCGAGTCTAATAGATATGAGCAGTTCTTC. Translation: CASRTLAAFESNRYEQFF.

The V call is TRBV2, the J call TRBJ1-2, with a weak D call TRBD1 (5 bases). The CDR3 consists of 15 residues. V dropped 2 bases and J dropped 7 bases, with 17 bases sitting between them. In germline, CDR1 is SNHLY, CDR2 FYNNEI. The CDR3 DNA follows: TGTGCCAGCAGTGAAACCAGACAGTGGGGCGGTGGCTACACCTTC. It is translated as CASSETRQWGGGYTF.